Each of the 28 T cell receptor beta chains below was sequenced from the same sample in a study of early T cells in non-severe SARS-CoV-2 infection. A single record per CDR3 protein comes from TCRdb applying MiXCR to the 5' RACE reads. The data contain about 76,000 distinct CDR3 sequences, around 16% of them singletons. Sequenced: whole blood. These TCRs come from an adult who was a healthcare worker with PCR-confirmed SARS-CoV-2 infection or an uninfected control (not recorded which).

With respect to this clonotype: This clone may be a read error of a much larger clone one base away. The rearrangement uses TRBV10-3 and TRBJ2-3; D gene ambiguous. Trimming took off 0 bases at V and 7 bases at J, with 20 bases between the two ends. Germline lookup yields CDR1 ENHRY and CDR2 SYGVKD. The CDR3 length is 17 residues. For the CDR3, the DNA is TGTGCCATCAGTGAGTCGACGGCTAGATCCTTTACAAATACGCAGTATTTT. This gives the protein CAISESTARSFTNTQYF.

V gene TRBV20-1 combines with J gene TRBJ2-5, with D perhaps matching TRBD1 or TRBD2 (5 bases each). V gave up 6 bases and J gave up 2 bases, with 13 bases separating them. CDR1 is DFQATT, CDR2 SNEGSKA, per germline (reference sequence). CDR3 length: 13 residues. The CDR3 DNA is TGCAGTGCCGACCTGGGGGTTCAAGAGACCCAGTACTTC. Its protein product is CSADLGVQETQYF.

This clonotype has only a few counts. V is TRBV7-3 and J is TRBJ1-1; D is perhaps TRBD1 (6 bases). This CDR3 region has 12 residues. Trimming took 5 bases from V and 10 from J, leaving 14 bases between them. CDR1 is SGHTA, CDR2 FQGTGA, per germline. CDR3 region: CASSPGVGLAFF. Here the CDR3 DNA reads TGTGCCAGCAGCCCAGGGGTTGGATTAGCTTTCTTT.

The sample holds a few counts of this clonotype. This sequence joins TRBV20-1 and TRBJ2-1, with a possible D match to TRBD2 (7 bases). Germline CDR1 DFQATT, CDR2 SNEGSKA (reference sequence). CDR3 length: 13 residues. Trimming shortened V by 7 bases and J by 4 bases, and 14 bases separated the two germline ends. The CDR3 DNA follows: TGCAGTGTGTTCGGGGGGACATACAATGAGCAGTTCTTC. Encoded protein: CSVFGGTYNEQFF.

This clonotype was counted a few times. This chain uses TRBV6-2 or TRBV6-3 with TRBJ2-2; TRBD2 is a possible D gene (6 bases). Germline CDR1 and CDR2: MNHEY and SVGEGT. This CDR3 region has 13 residues. Trimming pared 6 bases from V and 4 bases from J, leaving 9 bases between. The CDR3 nucleotides are TGTGCCAGCAGCCACGGGGGCACCGGGGAGCTGTTTTTT. Residues: CASSHGGTGELFF.

J is TRBJ2-5 and V is TRBV5-1, with 10 bases lining up with TRBD1. This CDR3 has 15 amino acids. V lost 4 bases to trimming and J lost 4 bases; unmatched junction nucleotides: 7. Per the germline V gene, CDR1 is SGHRS and CDR2 is YFSETQ. CDR3 bases: TGCGCCAGCAGCCGATTAGACAGGGGGCGAGAGACCCAGTACTTC. It specifies CASSRLDRGRETQYF.

In its sample, this clonotype was seen a few times. This chain uses TRBV14 with TRBJ1-1; D is possibly TRBD1 (6 bases). The CDR3 extends over 13 amino acids. V was trimmed by 5 bases and J by 1 base, leaving 8 bases between them. The V gene's germline CDR1 is SGHDN and CDR2 FVKESK. The CDR3 sequence: CASSWDTNTEAFF. Written as DNA, the CDR3 is TGTGCCAGCAGCTGGGACACGAACACTGAAGCTTTCTTT. Full variable domain (missing parts from reference TRBV14 and TRBJ1-1): EAGVTQFPSHSVIEKGQTVTLRCDPISGHDNLYWYRRVMGKEIKFLLHFVKESKQDESGMPNNRFLAERTGGTYSTLKVQPAELEDSGVYFCASSWDTNTEAFFGQGTRLTVV.

This chain links TRBV28 with TRBJ1-2, with 7 bases that match TRBD1. With 1 base clipped from V and 4 bases from J, the junction kept 3 bases outside the gene matches. Germline values: CDR1 MDHEN, CDR2 SYDVKM. The CDR3 spans 14 residues. CDR3 residues: CASSLSGGIYGYTF. In DNA, the CDR3 is TGTGCCAGCAGTTTATCAGGGGGAATCTATGGCTACACCTTC.

In this sample, this clonotype turned up a few times. V is TRBV6-1 and J is TRBJ1-1; D call uncertain. CDR1 and CDR2 (germline): MNHNS, SASEGT. There are 14 residues in the CDR3. Trimming pared 5 bases from V and 0 bases from J, leaving 10 bases between. The CDR3 loop reads CASSSFWVNTEAFF. The CDR3 nucleotides read TGTGCCAGCAGTTCATTTTGGGTGAACACTGAAGCTTTCTTT.

This chain connects TRBV3-1 to TRBJ1-5, with D tentatively TRBD1 (5 bases). Trimming took 0 bases from V and 0 from J, leaving 12 bases between them. CDR3 length: 17 residues. Germline CDR1 reads LGHDT; CDR2 reads YNNKEL (reference sequence). The CDR3 DNA reads TGTGCCAGCAGCCAAGAGGGGGGACGGATTAGCAATCAGCCCCAGCATTTT. Translated: CASSQEGGRISNQPQHF.

This clonotype was observed a few times. This chain joins TRBV7-2 and TRBJ2-5; D not certain. Germline V lookup: CDR1 SGHTA, CDR2 FQGNSA. V lost 2 bases and J 1 base, leaving 8 bases between the germline ends. The CDR3 loop spans 14 amino acids. Here the CDR3 reads CASSLSDPQETQYF. The DNA for the CDR3 is TGTGCCAGCAGCTTATCGGACCCCCAAGAGACCCAGTACTTC.

The V and J genes are TRBV28 and TRBJ2-1; possibly TRBD1 for D (5 bases). Trimming left V 5 bases short and J 2 bases short, with 13 bases between. Germline V CDR1 and CDR2: MDHEN, SYDVKM. This CDR3 has 15 residues. As DNA, the CDR3 is TGTGCCAGCAGTAGCAGGGTAGTCCCCTACAATGAGCAGTTCTTC. Amino acid sequence: CASSSRVVPYNEQFF.

This clonotype has only a few counts. This chain joins TRBV5-4 and TRBJ1-1; D ambiguous. The length of the CDR3 is 18 residues. The germline V gene has CDR1 SGHNT and CDR2 YYREEE (reference sequence). The V end lost 3 bases, the J end lost 0 bases, and 21 bases lay between the germline ends. The CDR3 nucleotides are TGTGCCAGCAGCTCTTCCGTGGGCAGGTCAATAGTGAACACTGAAGCTTTCTTT. Protein sequence: CASSSSVGRSIVNTEAFF.

The chain uses TRBV6-1 and TRBJ1-5; 7 bases align to TRBD1. From germline, CDR1 is MNHNS and CDR2 SASEGT. J gave up 5 bases and V 8 bases, and 12 bases lay outside the gene matches. The CDR3 has 15 amino acids. CDR3 DNA sequence: TGTGCCAGCCGGAAAGGGACAGTCCTCGATCAGCCCCAGCATTTT. Protein product: CASRKGTVLDQPQHF.

V is TRBV5-1 and J is TRBJ1-6; 11 bases line up with TRBD1. The CDR3 loop spans 16 amino acids. The V gene end was trimmed by 3 bases and the J gene end by 7 bases; junction bases not matched to a gene: 6. Germline values: CDR1 SGHRS, CDR2 YFSETQ. CDR3 sequence reads: CASSWTGGGLNSPLHF. The CDR3 coding sequence is TGCGCCAGCAGCTGGACAGGGGGCGGCTTGAATTCACCCCTCCACTTT.

This sequence joins TRBV5-6 and TRBJ1-6; 8 bases agree with TRBD1. Germline CDR1 and CDR2: SGHDT and YYEEEE. Trimming cost V 4 bases and J 9 bases; bases outside gene matches: 6. The CDR3 runs 14 residues. The CDR3 spells CASSPRTGLSPLHF. The CDR3 nucleotides read TGTGCCAGCAGCCCCAGGACAGGGCTTTCACCCCTCCACTTT. Using reference TRBV5-6 and TRBJ1-6 for the parts outside the CDR3, the full variable domain is DAGVTQSPTHLIKTRGQQVTLRCSPKSGHDTVSWYQQALGQGPQFIFQYYEEEERQRGNFPDRFSGHQFPNYSSELNVNALLLGDSALYLCASSPRTGLSPLHFGNGTRLTVT.

This clonotype showed up just a few times. V is TRBV7-2 and J is TRBJ1-1, with a weak D call TRBD1 (5 bases). V gave up 3 bases and J gave up 6 bases, with 8 bases separating them. The CDR3 has 12 amino acids. Per germline, CDR1 SGHTA and CDR2 FQGNSA. CDR3 DNA sequence: TGTGCCAGCAGCTTCAGGGCATCTGAAGCTTTCTTT. The encoded protein is CASSFRASEAFF.

CDR3: CASSLGVGLTYEQYF. CDR3 DNA sequence: TGTGCCAGCAGTCTCGGTGTGGGGTTGACCTACGAGCAGTACTTC. This chain joins TRBV27 and TRBJ2-7; D not resolved. V lost 5 bases to trimming and J lost 2 bases, with 16 bases between them. Germline CDR1 is MNHEY and CDR2 is SMNVEV (reference sequence). CDR3 length: 15 residues.

The chain joins TRBV7-9 to TRBJ1-2, with no clear D. In germline, CDR1 is SEHNR, CDR2 FQNEAQ (reference sequence). This CDR3 region has 13 residues. The V and J ends lost 4 bases and 4 bases respectively, with 10 bases between them. The CDR3 sequence is CASSYDQIYGYTF. The DNA for the CDR3 is TGTGCCAGCAGCTACGACCAAATCTATGGCTACACCTTC.

A word on this clonotype: The junction differs from germline at one of its ends, possibly a read error. The rearrangement joins TRBV7-7 to TRBJ2-3, with a tentative D call TRBD2 (6 bases). Germline V gives CDR1 SSHAT, CDR2 FNYEAQ (reference sequence). This CDR3 spans 17 amino acids. CDR3 region: CASSLIFSGSSSDTQYF. For the CDR3, the DNA is TGTGCTAGCAGCTTAATTTTTAGCGGATCTAGTTCAGATACGCAGTATTTT. The variable domain in full, with the rest retrieved from reference TRBV7-7 and TRBJ2-3, is GAGVSQSPRYKVTKRGQDVTLRCDPISSHATLYWYQQALGQGPEFLTYFNYEAQPDKSGLPSDRFSAERPEGSISTLTIQRTEQRDSAMYRCASSLIFSGSSSDTQYFGPGTRLTVL.

The rearrangement uses TRBV20-1 and TRBJ1-2, with a possible D match to TRBD1 (5 bases). V shed 5 bases and J shed 8 bases, with 18 bases lying between them. This CDR3 has 13 amino acids. Germline loops: CDR1 DFQATT, CDR2 SNEGSKA (reference sequence). The CDR3 DNA follows: TGCAGTGCTGGGGTCCAGGGATACAAAGGCTACACCTTC. It yields the protein CSAGVQGYKGYTF.

This chain uses TRBV6-2 or TRBV6-3 with TRBJ1-2, with D maybe TRBD1 (5 bases). The CDR3 extends over 13 amino acids. Germline V CDR1 and CDR2: MNHEY, SVGEGT. Trimming cost V 5 bases and J 1 base, with 8 bases left between them. The CDR3 loop reads CASSQTVNYGYTF. As DNA, the CDR3 is TGTGCCAGCAGTCAGACAGTTAACTATGGCTACACCTTC.

The rearrangement uses TRBV7-9 and TRBJ2-7; D gene ambiguous. The CDR3 runs to 12 residues. From germline, CDR1 is SEHNR and CDR2 FQNEAQ (reference sequence). V lost 4 bases and J 5 bases, leaving 9 bases between the germline ends. The CDR3 loop is CASSYQLHEQYF. CDR3 coding DNA: TGTGCCAGCAGCTACCAACTCCACGAGCAGTACTTC. Supplemented by reference TRBV7-9 and TRBJ2-7, the full variable domain reads DTGVSQNPRHKITKRGQNVTFRCDPISEHNRLYWYRQTLGQGPEFLTYFQNEAQLEKSRLLSDRFSAERPKGSFSTLEIQRTEQGDSAMYLCASSYQLHEQYFGPGTRLTVT.

This clonotype was observed at least ten times. The CDR3, as DNA: TGCAGTGCTAGGGAGTTAGGGGCGTCTGGGGCCAACGTCCTGACTTTC. This translates into CSARELGASGANVLTF. The V and J genes are TRBV20-1 and TRBJ2-6; D is perhaps TRBD1 (5 bases). Deletions cut 3 bases from V and 1 base from J, with 13 bases between. From germline, CDR1 is DFQATT and CDR2 SNEGSKA (reference sequence). The CDR3 covers 16 residues.

The chain has TRBV5-4 and TRBJ2-2; 16 nucleotides agree with TRBD2. There are 20 residues in the CDR3. Germline trimming cut 0 bases from V and 0 bases from J; bases unmatched to any gene: 5. Germline V CDR1 and CDR2: SGHNT, YYREEE (reference sequence). CDR3 in DNA: TGTGCCAGCAGCTTGGAGTTGGGACTAGCGGGAGGGACGAACACCGGGGAGCTGTTTTTT. This translates into CASSLELGLAGGTNTGELFF.

This clonotype turned up a few times. The rearrangement joins TRBV6-2 or TRBV6-3 to TRBJ2-2; D possibly corresponds to TRBD2 (5 bases). Germline CDR1 is MNHEY and CDR2 is SVGEGT. Between the trimmed V and J ends, which lost 5 bases and 0 bases, there was a span of 10 bases. The CDR3 is 15 amino acids. CDR3 residues: CASSAPGANTGELFF. In DNA form, the CDR3 reads TGTGCCAGCAGTGCCCCCGGGGCGAACACCGGGGAGCTGTTTTTT.

This clonotype was seen more than once but under ten times. The rearrangement uses TRBV11-1 and TRBJ2-7, with 9 bases fitting TRBD2. Germline V gene lookup returns CDR1 SGHAT and CDR2 FQDESV (reference sequence). This CDR3 region has 14 residues. The trim removed 4 bases at V and 5 bases at J, leaving 6 bases unmatched. The CDR3 spells CASSSSGRLNEQYF. The CDR3 region has the DNA TGTGCCAGCAGCTCCAGCGGGAGGCTGAACGAGCAGTACTTC.

This clonotype has more than one count but fewer than ten. The genes are TRBV11-3 and TRBJ2-1; a possible D gene is TRBD2 (6 bases). CDR1 is SGHNT and CDR2 is YENEEA in the germline V gene. The CDR3 spans 13 residues. With 5 bases removed from V and 10 bases from J, the gap between germline ends came to 15 bases. In nucleotides, the CDR3 is TGTGCCAGCAGCCTTCGGGGGACGAGGGAGCAGTTCTTC. Translating it yields CASSLRGTREQFF.